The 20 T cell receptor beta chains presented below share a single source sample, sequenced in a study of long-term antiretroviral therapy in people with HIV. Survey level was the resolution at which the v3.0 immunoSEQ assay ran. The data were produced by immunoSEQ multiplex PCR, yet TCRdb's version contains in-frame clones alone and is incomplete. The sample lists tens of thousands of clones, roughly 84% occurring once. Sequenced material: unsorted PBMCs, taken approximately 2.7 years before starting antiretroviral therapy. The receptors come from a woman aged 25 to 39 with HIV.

For the CDR3, the DNA is TGCGCCAGCAGCTTGGGGCCGGGACAGGGTCCGGAGACCCAGTACTTC. It encodes CASSLGPGQGPETQYF. The chain joins TRBV5-1 to TRBJ2-5, with 9 bases lining up with TRBD1. CDR1 SGHRS and CDR2 YFSETQ come from the germline V gene. The CDR3 is made up of 16 amino acids. V shed 0 bases, J shed 5 bases, and the junction held 8 bases outside the gene matches.

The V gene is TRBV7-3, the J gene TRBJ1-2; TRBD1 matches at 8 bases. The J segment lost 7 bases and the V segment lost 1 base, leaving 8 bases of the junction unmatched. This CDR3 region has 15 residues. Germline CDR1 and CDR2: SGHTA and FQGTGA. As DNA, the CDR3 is TGTGCCAGCAGCTTAAACACAGGGGGTGGAGGTGGCTACACCTTC. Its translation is CASSLNTGGGGGYTF.

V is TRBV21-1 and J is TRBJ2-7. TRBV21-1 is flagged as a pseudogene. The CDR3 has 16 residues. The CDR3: CASSICRAIRIGEQYV. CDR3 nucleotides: TGTGCCAGCAGCATCTGTCGCGCTATTCGAATCGGCGAGCAGTACGTC.

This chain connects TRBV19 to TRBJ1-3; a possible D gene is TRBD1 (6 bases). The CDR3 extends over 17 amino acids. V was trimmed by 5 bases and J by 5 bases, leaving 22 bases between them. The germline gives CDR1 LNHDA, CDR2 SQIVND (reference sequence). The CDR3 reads CASSSKGQQGTRNTIYF. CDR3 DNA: TGTGCCAGTAGTTCCAAGGGACAACAGGGAACCAGAAACACCATATATTTT.

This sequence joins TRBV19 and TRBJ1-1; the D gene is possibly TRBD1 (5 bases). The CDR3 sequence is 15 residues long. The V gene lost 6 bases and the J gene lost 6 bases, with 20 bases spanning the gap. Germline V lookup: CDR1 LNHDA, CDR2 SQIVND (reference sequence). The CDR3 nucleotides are TGTGCCAGTAGAGTGATTGCAGGGAGAGGCGCTGAAGCTTTCTTT. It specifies CASRVIAGRGAEAFF.

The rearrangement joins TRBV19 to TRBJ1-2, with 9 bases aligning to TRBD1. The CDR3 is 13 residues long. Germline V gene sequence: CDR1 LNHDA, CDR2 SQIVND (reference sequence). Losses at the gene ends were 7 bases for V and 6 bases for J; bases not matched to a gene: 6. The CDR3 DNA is TGTGCCAGTATCGTCACAGGGGGCAATGGCTACACCTTC. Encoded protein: CASIVTGGNGYTF. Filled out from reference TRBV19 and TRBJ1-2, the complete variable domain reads DGGITQSPKYLFRKEGQNVTLSCEQNLNHDAMYWYRQDPGQGLRLIYYSQIVNDFQKGDIAEGYSVSREKKESFPLTVTSAQKNPTAFYLCASIVTGGNGYTFGSGTRLTVV.

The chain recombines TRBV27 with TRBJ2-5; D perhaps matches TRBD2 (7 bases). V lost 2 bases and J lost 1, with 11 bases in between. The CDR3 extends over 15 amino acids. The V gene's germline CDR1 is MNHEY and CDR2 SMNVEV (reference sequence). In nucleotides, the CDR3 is TGTGCCAGCAGTTTACTGGGGGGGCCCCAAGAGACCCAGTACTTC. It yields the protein CASSLLGGPQETQYF.

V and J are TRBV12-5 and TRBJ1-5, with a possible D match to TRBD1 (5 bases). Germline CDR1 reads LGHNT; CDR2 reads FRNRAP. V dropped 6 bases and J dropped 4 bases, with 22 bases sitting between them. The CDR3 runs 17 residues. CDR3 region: CASGTRGASRANQPQHF. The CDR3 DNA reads TGTGCTAGTGGCACTCGGGGCGCCAGTAGAGCTAATCAGCCCCAGCATTTT.

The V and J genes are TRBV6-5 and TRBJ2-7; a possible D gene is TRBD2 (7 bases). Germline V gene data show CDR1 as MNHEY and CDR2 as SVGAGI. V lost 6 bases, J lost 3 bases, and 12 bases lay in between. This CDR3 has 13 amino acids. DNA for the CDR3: TGTGCCAGCAGCCGGGGGGCAGACTACGAGCAGTACTTC. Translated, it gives CASSRGADYEQYF.

This chain's CDR3 is CASSSGGAGNQPQHF. The CDR3 DNA is TGCGCCAGCAGCTCCGGGGGCGCCGGCAATCAGCCCCAGCATTTT. The chain links TRBV10-2 to TRBJ1-5, with D possibly TRBD1 on 6 matching bases. V shed 6 bases and J shed 2 bases, with 14 bases lying between them. The germline gives CDR1 WSHSY, CDR2 SAAADI. The CDR3 consists of 15 residues.

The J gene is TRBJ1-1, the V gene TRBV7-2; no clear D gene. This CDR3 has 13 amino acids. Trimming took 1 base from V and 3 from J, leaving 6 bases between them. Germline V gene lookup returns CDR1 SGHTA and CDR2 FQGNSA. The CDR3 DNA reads TGTGCCAGCAGCTTAGAGTTCGACACTGAAGCTTTCTTT. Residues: CASSLEFDTEAFF.

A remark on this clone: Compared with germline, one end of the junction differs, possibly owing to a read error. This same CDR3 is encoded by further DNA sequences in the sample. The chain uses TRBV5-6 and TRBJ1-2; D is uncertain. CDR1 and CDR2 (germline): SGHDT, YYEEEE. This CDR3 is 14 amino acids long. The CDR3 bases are TGTGCCAGCAGCTTCGGAACCTCCTTCTATGGCTACACCTTT. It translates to CASSFGTSFYGYTF.

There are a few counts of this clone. The CDR3 is CASMSGASGVYEQYF. The DNA of the CDR3 is TGTGCCAGCATGTCTGGGGCTAGCGGGGTCTACGAGCAGTACTTC. V usage is TRBV6-1 and J usage is TRBJ2-7; 9 bases align to TRBD2. CDR1 and CDR2 (germline): MNHNS, SASEGT. Unmatched junction bases numbered 10, after V lost 7 bases and J lost 3 bases. The CDR3 is 15 amino acids.

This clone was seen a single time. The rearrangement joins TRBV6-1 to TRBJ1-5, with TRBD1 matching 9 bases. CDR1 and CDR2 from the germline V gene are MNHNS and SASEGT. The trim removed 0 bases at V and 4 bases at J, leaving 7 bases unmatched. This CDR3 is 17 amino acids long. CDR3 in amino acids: CASSEAFIGTGNQPQHF. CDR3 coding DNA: TGTGCCAGCAGTGAAGCTTTCATTGGGACAGGGAATCAGCCCCAGCATTTT.

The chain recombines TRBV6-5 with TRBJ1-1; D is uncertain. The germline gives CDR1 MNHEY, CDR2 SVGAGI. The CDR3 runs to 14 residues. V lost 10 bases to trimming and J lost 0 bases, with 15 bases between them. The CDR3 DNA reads TGTGCCACCTACGAACAATTAATGAACACTGAAGCTTTCTTT. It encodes CATYEQLMNTEAFF.

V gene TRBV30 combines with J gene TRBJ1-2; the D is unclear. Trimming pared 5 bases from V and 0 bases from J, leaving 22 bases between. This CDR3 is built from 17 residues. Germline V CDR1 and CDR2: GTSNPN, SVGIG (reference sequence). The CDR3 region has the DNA TGTGCCTGGGGCCTTAGGGCAGGCTTTCTAGCTAACTATGGCTACACCTTC. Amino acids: CAWGLRAGFLANYGYTF. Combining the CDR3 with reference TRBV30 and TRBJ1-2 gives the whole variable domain SQTIHQWPATLVQPVGSPLSLECTVEGTSNPNLYWYRQAAGRGLQLLFYSVGIGQISSEVPQNLSASRPQDRQFILSSKKLLLSDSGFYLCAWGLRAGFLANYGYTFGSGTRLTVV.

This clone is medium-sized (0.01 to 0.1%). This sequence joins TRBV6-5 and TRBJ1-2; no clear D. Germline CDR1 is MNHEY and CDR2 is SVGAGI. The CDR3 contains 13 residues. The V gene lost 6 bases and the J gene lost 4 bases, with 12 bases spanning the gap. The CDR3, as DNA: TGTGCCAGCAGGTCCCCTTCCTCCTATGGCTACACCTTC. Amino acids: CASRSPSSYGYTF.

CDR3 bases: TGCGCCAGCAGCGCTAGCGGGGGGGCTTACAATGAGCAGTTCTTC. Translation: CASSASGGAYNEQFF. The rearrangement links TRBV5-1 to TRBJ2-1, with TRBD2 matching over 12 bases. Trimming cost V 4 bases and J 4 bases; bases outside gene matches: 3. Germline V lookup: CDR1 SGHRS, CDR2 YFSETQ. This CDR3 spans 15 amino acids.

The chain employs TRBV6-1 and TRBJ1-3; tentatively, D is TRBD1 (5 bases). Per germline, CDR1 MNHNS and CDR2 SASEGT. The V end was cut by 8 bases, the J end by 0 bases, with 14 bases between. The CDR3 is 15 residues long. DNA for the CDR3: TGTGCCAGCTGGGCAGGGAGTACCTCTGGAAACACCATATATTTT. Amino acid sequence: CASWAGSTSGNTIYF.

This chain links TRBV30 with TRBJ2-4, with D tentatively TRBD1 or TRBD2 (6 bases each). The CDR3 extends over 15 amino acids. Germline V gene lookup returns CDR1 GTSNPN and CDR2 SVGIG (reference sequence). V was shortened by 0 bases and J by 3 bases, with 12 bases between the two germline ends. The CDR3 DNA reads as TGTGCCTGGAGTGTGGGGGGCAAGGGCAAAAACATTCAGTACTTC. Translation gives CAWSVGGKGKNIQYF.